The TCR beta chain described here comes from a study of blood T cell repertoires in COVID-19. Across the study: Donors in the United States, Italy and Spain gave samples during acute or convalescent COVID-19. In each case, the material was cDNA or gDNA derived from T cells, B-cell-depleted T cells, or PBMCs.

Germline CDR1 and CDR2: DFQATT and SNEGSKA (reference sequence). Trimming cost V 8 bases and J 4 bases, with 11 bases left between them. The CDR3 is 11 amino acids. Per the original data handling: Using reference gene primer amplification, nucleated cell counts were estimated. Data came from immunoSEQ multiplex PCR; TCRdb stores just in-frame clones and leaves some out. That table is the source of V, J and clone size, and D and trimming were worked out from the DNA. The table lists about 150,000 clones, more than 75% of them singletons. Sequencing input: peripheral blood. This clonotype was sampled from a man aged 70-80 years with acute or convalescent COVID-19. The chain uses TRBV20-1 and TRBJ1-2; no definite D call. CDR3 nucleotides: TGCAGTCTGGGAGGCGGCTATGGCTACACCTTC. This translates into CSLGGGYGYTF.